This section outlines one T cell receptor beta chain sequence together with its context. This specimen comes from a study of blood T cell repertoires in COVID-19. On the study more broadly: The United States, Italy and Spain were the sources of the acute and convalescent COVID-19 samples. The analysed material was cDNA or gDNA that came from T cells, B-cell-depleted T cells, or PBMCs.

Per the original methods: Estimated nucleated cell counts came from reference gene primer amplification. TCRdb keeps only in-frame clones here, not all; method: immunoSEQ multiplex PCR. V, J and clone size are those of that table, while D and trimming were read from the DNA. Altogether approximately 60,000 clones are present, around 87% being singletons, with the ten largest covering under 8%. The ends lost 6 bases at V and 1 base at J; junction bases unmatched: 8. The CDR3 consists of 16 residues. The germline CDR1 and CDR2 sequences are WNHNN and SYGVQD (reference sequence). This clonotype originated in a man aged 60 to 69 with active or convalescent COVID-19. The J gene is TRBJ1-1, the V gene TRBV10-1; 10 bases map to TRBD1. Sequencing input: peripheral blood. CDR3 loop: CASRPGQGTRNTEAFF. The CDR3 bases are TGCGCCAGCAGACCGGGACAGGGGACTAGGAACACTGAAGCTTTCTTT.